This TCR beta chain was identified during a study of blood T cell repertoires in COVID-19. Looking at the study overall: PBMCs, B-cell-depleted T cells, or T cells provided the cDNA or gDNA that made up the material.

Profiling relied on immunoSEQ multiplex PCR, and the TCRdb table lists in-frame clones only, not all of them. Of around 100,000 clones listed, 70% to 90% are singletons. This clone was recorded a few times. The V end lost 9 bases, the J end lost 1 base, and 22 bases lay between the germline ends. The CDR3 contains 16 residues. The sequence was collected from a human donor in a cohort sampled during active COVID-19. Input material: peripheral blood. The chain employs TRBV23-1 and TRBJ2-7; a possible D gene is TRBD1 (6 bases). TRBV23-1 is marked as an open reading frame, function uncertain. The CDR3 nucleotides read TGCGCCAGGAGCAAGACCCGGGACAAAGGGTCCTACGAGCAGTACTTC. It is translated as CARSKTRDKGSYEQYF.